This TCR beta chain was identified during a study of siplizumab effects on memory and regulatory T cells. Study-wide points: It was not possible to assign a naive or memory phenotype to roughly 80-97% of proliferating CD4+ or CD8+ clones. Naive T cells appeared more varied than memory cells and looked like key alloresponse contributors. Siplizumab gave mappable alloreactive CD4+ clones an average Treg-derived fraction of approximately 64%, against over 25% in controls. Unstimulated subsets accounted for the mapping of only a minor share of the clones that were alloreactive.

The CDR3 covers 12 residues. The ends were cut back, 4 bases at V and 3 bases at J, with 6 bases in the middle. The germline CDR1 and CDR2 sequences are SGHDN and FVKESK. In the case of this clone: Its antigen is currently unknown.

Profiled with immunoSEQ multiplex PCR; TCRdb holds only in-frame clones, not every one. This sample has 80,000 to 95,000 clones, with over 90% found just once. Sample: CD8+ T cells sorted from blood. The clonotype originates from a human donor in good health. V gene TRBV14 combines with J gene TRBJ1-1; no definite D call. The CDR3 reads CASSPLDTEAFF. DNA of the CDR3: TGTGCCAGCAGCCCATTGGACACTGAAGCTTTCTTT.